What follows describes a single T cell receptor beta chain. This clonotype came up many times. Its antigen remains undetermined. No much larger clone exists at a distance of one base, and base qualities are not known. Amplification of TCR beta CDR3 regions was carried out from RNA transcripts. The first round of RT-PCR for the TCR CDR3 was performed with the HTBI primer set and the Qiagen OneStep RT-PCR kit. Libraries were constructed in a second round of multiplex PCR, after which size selection and purification were performed. Libraries were sequenced paired-end with 100 bp reads on an Illumina HiSeq2000. As for the original processing: SOAPnuke was used to process the raw data, with reads discarded if the reads contained adapters or uncalled bases, had a mean Phred below 15, or lacked an exact constant-primer or identifier match. COPE v1.2.5 was used to merge high-quality paired reads, and clonotypes were defined as unique nucleotide sequences. MiTCR v1.1 was used to align clonotypes to the IMGT TRBV, TRBD and TRBJ reference segments. The analysis included only V-J combinations with a frequency above 0.0001, which together covered more than 98% of the repertoires. A TCS score was defined as the ratio between F50 (clonal expansion) and ExV (chaos), using BLOSUM62-based TCRdist between CDR3 peptides within each V-J. Welch's t-statistics and random forest reduced 514 V-J features to around 14, which were used in a naive Bayes classifier (R e1071). TCRdb cleaned the public reads at Q25 with fastp, built clones with MiXCR and kept in-frame beta chains. Each entry is one CDR3 protein sequence, shown with its most common DNA and genes. The V and J calls were not made by the authors but by TCRdb's processing. For this sample the table gives roughly 350,000 distinct CDR3 sequences, of which approximately 14% were detected only once. The ten top clones hold 34% of the sample.

V sheds 2 bases and J sheds 0 bases, leaving 7 bases between their ends. CDR1 and CDR2 are drawn from the germline V gene: MNHEY, SVGAGI. Measured from the cysteine to the phenylalanine, the CDR3 is 14 residues long. CDR3 DNA only is kept here, 42 bases in frame from base 1. Ophthalmopathy patients had moderately to severely active disease, with a Clinical Activity Score of 3 or more, a NOSPECS grade of 4 or more, and a disease duration of less than 3 months. Exclusion was applied to patients with uncontrolled infections, other autoimmune diseases, pregnancy or lactation. Clinical symptoms, serum thyroxine and TRAb, thyroid ultrasound, and orbital computed tomography formed the basis for the diagnoses. PBMCs were isolated from about 9.2 ml of fresh peripheral blood by Ficoll-Paque density gradient centrifugation. Total RNA was extracted using Trizol reagent, and RNA quality was assessed on an Agilent 2100 Bioanalyzer.

This entry comes from a study of T cells in Graves' hyperthyroidism and ophthalmopathy (dated by TCRdb to 2018 to 2020). For the study in its entirety: Peripheral blood was collected at initial diagnosis, before any treatment. A discovery cohort of roughly 96 patients, about 43 with Graves' ophthalmopathy and under 60 with stable Graves' hyperthyroidism, was used to find distinguishing TCR V-J signatures. Prospective prediction of ophthalmopathy was tested in an independent validation cohort of approximately 19 hyperthyroidism patients and 15 to 17 patients who later progressed to ophthalmopathy. The 100 discovery patients were randomly split 7:3 into training and test sets. The study also compared thyroid tissue and blood T-cell repertoires from about six Graves' hyperthyroidism patients. Following sampling, methimazole starting at 30 mg daily was given to hyperthyroidism patients, and high-dose intravenous methylprednisolone was given to ophthalmopathy patients. The paper reports TCR Vbeta CDR3 sequencing of roughly 140 peripheral blood samples: 43 ophthalmopathy, some 80 hyperthyroidism and around 17 progressor patients. Study-wide findings and limitations: Blood samples also contained most of the expanded thyroid clonotypes (frequency above 0.001), which suggests that blood repertoires may reflect thyroid immune responses. A model built on a 13 V-J signature distinguished ophthalmopathy from stable hyperthyroidism, reaching 85% to 90% sensitivity and approximately 81% specificity in cross-validation and 80%/75% in testing. Sample size was not statistically predetermined, and blinding of investigators to group allocation was not performed. During validation, the model predicted progression to ophthalmopathy a median of approximately six months ahead of onset, with around 70% sensitivity and 72% to 85% specificity.

The receptor chain draws on TRBV6-5 and TRBJ2-5, and possibly TRBD2, on 5 matching bases. The source is a woman between 40 and 55 years old with Graves' ophthalmopathy. The sample consisted of blood. The CDR3 reads as follows: CASSYRGYQETQYF. The sequenced DNA is TGTGCCAGCAGTTACCGAGGGTACCAAGAGACCCAGTACTTC.